This TCR beta chain was sequenced during a study of blood T cell repertoires in COVID-19. Study summary: Specimens from acute and convalescent COVID-19 originated in the United States, Italy and Spain.

Authors' data handling: It was from reference gene primer amplification that nucleated cell counts were estimated. Sequencing used immunoSEQ multiplex PCR; TCRdb keeps in-frame clones, though not all of them. V, J and clone size were drawn from that table, and D and trimming were deduced from the DNA. The repertoire includes around 210,000 clones, around 92% of them detected once, and roughly 8.4% sits in the top ten. The V segment lost 3 bases and the J segment 4 bases; nucleotides outside the gene matches: 1. The CDR3 length is 14 residues. Germline V gene lookup returns CDR1 MNHNS and CDR2 SASEGT.

This sequence joins TRBV6-1 and TRBJ2-3; 10 bases line up with TRBD2. Sequencing input: PBMCs or T cells enriched from blood (not recorded which). The origin of this receptor is a woman aged 18 to 35 who had recovered from COVID-19. Here the CDR3 DNA reads TGTGCCAGCAGTGACCTAGCGGGGGCAGATACGCAGTATTTT. Protein product: CASSDLAGADTQYF.